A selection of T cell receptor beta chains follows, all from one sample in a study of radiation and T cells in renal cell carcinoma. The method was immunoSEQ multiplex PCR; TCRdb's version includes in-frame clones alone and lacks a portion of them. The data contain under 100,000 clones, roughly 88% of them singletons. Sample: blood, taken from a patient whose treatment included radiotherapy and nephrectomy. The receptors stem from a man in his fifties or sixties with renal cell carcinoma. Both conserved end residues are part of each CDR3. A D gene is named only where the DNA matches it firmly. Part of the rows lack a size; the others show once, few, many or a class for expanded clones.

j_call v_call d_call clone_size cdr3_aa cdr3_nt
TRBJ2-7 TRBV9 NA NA CASSVALNRNEQYF TGTGCCAGCAGCGTAGCTCTGAATAGGAACGAGCAGTACTTC
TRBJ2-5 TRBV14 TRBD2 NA CASSQARLAGIETQYF TGTGCCAGCAGCCAAGCAAGACTAGCGGGAATTGAGACCCAGTACTTC
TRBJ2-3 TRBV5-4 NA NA CASSFGGLSTDTQYF TGTGCCAGCAGCTTCGGGGGACTTAGCACAGATACGCAGTATTTT
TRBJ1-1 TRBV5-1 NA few CASTLQGPNTEAFF TGCGCCAGCACATTGCAGGGCCCGAACACTGAAGCTTTCTTT
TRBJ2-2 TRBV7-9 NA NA CASSLAGFTGELFF TGTGCCAGCAGCTTAGCGGGCTTCACCGGGGAGCTGTTTTTT
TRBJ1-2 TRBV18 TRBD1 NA CASSESRGQGYGYTF TGTGCCAGCTCGGAGTCCAGGGGGCAGGGCTATGGCTACACCTTC
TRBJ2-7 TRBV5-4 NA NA CASSEGYYEQYF TGTGCCAGCAGCGAGGGGTACTACGAGCAGTACTTC
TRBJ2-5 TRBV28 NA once CASSLGGGEGETQYF TGTGCCAGCAGCCTGGGAGGGGGCGAAGGAGAGACCCAGTACTTC
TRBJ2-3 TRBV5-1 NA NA CASSPGALGTLDTQYF TGCGCCAGCAGCCCGGGGGCGCTAGGGACTTTAGATACGCAGTATTTT
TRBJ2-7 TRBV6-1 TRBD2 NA CASMKREFWYEQYF TGTGCCAGCATGAAGCGGGAGTTTTGGTACGAGCAGTACTTC
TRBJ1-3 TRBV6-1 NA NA CASSPLSGNTIYF TGTGCCAGCAGTCCCCTCTCTGGAAACACCATATATTTT
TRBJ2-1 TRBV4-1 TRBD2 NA CASSPRLAGGYEQFF TGCGCCAGCAGTCCCCGACTAGCGGGAGGCTATGAGCAGTTCTTC
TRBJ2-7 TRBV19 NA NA CASSMGSPSYEQYF TGTGCCAGTAGTATGGGCAGCCCCTCCTACGAGCAGTACTTC
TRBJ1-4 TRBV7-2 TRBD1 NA CASSLAPGQGAEKLFF TGTGCCAGCAGCTTAGCTCCGGGACAGGGGGCTGAAAAACTGTTTTTT
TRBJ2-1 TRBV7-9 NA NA CASSLEATSSRQFF TGTGCCAGCAGCTTAGAGGCCACTAGCTCTAGGCAGTTCTTC
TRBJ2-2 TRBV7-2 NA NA CASPPQGFTGELFF TGTGCCAGCCCACCCCAGGGGTTCACCGGGGAGCTGTTTTTT
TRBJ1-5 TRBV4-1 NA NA CASSQDSNQPQHF TGCGCCAGCAGCCAAGATTCCAATCAGCCCCAGCATTTT
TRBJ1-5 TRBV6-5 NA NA CASSREAYSNQPQHF TGTGCCAGCAGTAGGGAGGCGTATAGCAATCAGCCCCAGCATTTT
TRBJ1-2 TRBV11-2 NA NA CASSLGPSRGYTF TGTGCCAGCAGCTTAGGGCCCTCGCGGGGCTACACCTTC
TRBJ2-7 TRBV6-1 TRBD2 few CASSAQREGLGEQYF TGTGCCAGCAGTGCACAGCGGGAGGGCCTGGGGGAGCAGTACTTC
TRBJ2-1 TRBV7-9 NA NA CASSLARDEQFF TGTGCCAGCAGCTTAGCACGGGATGAGCAGTTCTTC
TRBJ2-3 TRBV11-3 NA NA CASSLDRWTDTQYF TGTGCCAGCAGCTTAGATAGGTGGACAGATACGCAGTATTTT
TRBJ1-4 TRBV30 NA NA CAWTGDVNEKLFF TGTGCCTGGACAGGGGATGTAAATGAAAAACTGTTTTTT
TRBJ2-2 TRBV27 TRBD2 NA CASSLRLAGVRTGELFF TGTGCCAGCAGTTTAAGGCTAGCGGGAGTGAGAACCGGGGAGCTGTTTTTT
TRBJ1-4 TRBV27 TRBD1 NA CASSLGGQGYEKLFF TGTGCCAGCAGTTTGGGTGGACAGGGGTATGAAAAACTGTTTTTT
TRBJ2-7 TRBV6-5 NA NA CASSYSGAVYEQYF TGTGCCAGCAGTTATTCAGGAGCTGTCTACGAGCAGTACTTC
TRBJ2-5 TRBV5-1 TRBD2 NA CASSLDVGLAEGETQYF TGCGCCAGCAGCCTGGATGTAGGACTAGCGGAAGGAGAGACCCAGTACTTC
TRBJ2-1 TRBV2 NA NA CASRGGLANSYNEQFF TGTGCCAGCAGGGGGGGGCTAGCGAACTCCTACAATGAGCAGTTCTTC
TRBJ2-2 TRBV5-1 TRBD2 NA CASSSASSGIGTGELFF TGCGCCAGCAGTTCAGCCTCTAGCGGGATTGGCACCGGGGAGCTGTTTTTT
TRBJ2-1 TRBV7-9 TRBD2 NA CASSSSSPLAGGYEQFF TGTGCCAGCAGTTCTTCCTCACCACTAGCGGGAGGGTATGAGCAGTTCTTC
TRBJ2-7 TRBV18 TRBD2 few CASSPGTSSYEQYF TGTGCCAGCTCACCCGGGACTAGCTCCTACGAGCAGTACTTC
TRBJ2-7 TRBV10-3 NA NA CAIRATSYEQYF TGTGCCATCAGAGCCACATCCTACGAGCAGTACTTC
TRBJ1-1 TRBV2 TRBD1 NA CASSHRGQVPNTEAFF TGTGCCAGCAGTCACAGGGGGCAAGTCCCGAACACTGAAGCTTTCTTT
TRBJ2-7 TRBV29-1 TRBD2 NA CSARKSGGYEQYF TGCAGCGCGAGGAAGTCGGGGGGATACGAGCAGTACTTC
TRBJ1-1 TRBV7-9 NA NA CASSPPKRNTEAFF TGTGCCAGCAGTCCCCCAAAACGGAACACTGAAGCTTTCTTT
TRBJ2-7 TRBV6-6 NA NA CASRSGLAGEQYF TGTGCCAGCAGGTCGGGATTGGCTGGCGAGCAGTACTTC
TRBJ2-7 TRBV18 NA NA CASSLDISYEQYF TGTGCCAGCTCTCTCGACATTTCCTACGAGCAGTACTTC
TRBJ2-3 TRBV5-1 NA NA CASSLRGGDTQYF TGCGCCAGCAGCTTGAGGGGGGGAGATACGCAGTATTTT
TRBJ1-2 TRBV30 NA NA CAWSNLIGDGYTF TGTGCCTGGAGTAACTTAATTGGGGATGGCTACACCTTC
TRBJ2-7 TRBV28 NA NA CASSWGLLYEQYF TGTGCCAGCAGCTGGGGACTTCTCTACGAGCAGTACTTC
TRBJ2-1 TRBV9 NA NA CASSVALVGLTLGNEQFF TGTGCCAGCAGCGTAGCGTTAGTCGGACTAACCCTGGGCAATGAGCAGTTCTTC
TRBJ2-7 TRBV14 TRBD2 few CASSQGGGRNNEQYF TGTGCCAGCAGCCAAGGGGGAGGGAGAAACAACGAGCAGTACTTC
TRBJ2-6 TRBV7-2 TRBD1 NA CASSAWTGFLANVLTF TGTGCCAGCAGCGCCTGGACAGGGTTTTTGGCCAACGTCCTGACTTTC
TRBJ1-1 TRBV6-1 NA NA CASTPPRGGDTEAFF TGTGCCAGCACCCCCCCCAGGGGCGGGGACACTGAAGCTTTCTTT